This TCR beta chain was captured by sequencing in a study of T cells after yellow fever vaccination. Study context: Each low-cell-number fraction was prepared by means of SMART-Seq v4 Ultra Low Input.

Germline CDR1 reads SGHTA; CDR2 reads FQGNSA. Trimming removed 1 base from V and 6 bases from J; junction bases left unmatched: 5. The length of the CDR3 is 16 residues. General observations from the study: Few clonotypes appeared in both CD4 and CD8 compartments.

A single record per CDR3 protein comes from TCRdb applying MiXCR to the 5' RACE reads. The table shows some 300,000 distinct CDR3 sequences, with 8.7% occurring only once. This clonotype came up a few times. Its antigen is still unknown. This sample comprised CD4+ T cells sorted from PBMCs, obtained 5 days after the yellow fever booster vaccination. The TCR comes from a man between 18 and 35 years old who received the YFV17D yellow fever vaccine. The chain employs TRBV7-2 and TRBJ2-3, with 12 bases matching TRBD1. CDR3 sequence (DNA): TGTGCCAGCAGCTTAGTCGGGACAGGGGGCAGGGATACGCAGTATTTT. Residues: CASSLVGTGGRDTQYF.